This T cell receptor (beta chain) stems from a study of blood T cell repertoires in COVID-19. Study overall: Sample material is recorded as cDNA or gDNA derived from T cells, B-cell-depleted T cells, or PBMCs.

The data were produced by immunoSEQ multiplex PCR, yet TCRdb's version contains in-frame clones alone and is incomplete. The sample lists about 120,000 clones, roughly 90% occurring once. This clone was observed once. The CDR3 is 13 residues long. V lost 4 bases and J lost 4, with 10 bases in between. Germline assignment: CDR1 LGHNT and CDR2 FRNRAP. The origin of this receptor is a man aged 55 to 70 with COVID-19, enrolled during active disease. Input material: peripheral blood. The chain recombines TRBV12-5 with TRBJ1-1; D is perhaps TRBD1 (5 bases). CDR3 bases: TGTGCTAGTGGTTCCCCAGGGTTCACTGAAGCTTTCTTT. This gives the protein CASGSPGFTEAFF. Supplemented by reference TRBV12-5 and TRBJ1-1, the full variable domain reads DARVTQTPRHKVTEMGQEVTMRCQPILGHNTVFWYRQTMMQGLELLAYFRNRAPLDDSGMPKDRFSAEMPDATLATLKIQPSEPRDSAVYFCASGSPGFTEAFFGQGTRLTVV.